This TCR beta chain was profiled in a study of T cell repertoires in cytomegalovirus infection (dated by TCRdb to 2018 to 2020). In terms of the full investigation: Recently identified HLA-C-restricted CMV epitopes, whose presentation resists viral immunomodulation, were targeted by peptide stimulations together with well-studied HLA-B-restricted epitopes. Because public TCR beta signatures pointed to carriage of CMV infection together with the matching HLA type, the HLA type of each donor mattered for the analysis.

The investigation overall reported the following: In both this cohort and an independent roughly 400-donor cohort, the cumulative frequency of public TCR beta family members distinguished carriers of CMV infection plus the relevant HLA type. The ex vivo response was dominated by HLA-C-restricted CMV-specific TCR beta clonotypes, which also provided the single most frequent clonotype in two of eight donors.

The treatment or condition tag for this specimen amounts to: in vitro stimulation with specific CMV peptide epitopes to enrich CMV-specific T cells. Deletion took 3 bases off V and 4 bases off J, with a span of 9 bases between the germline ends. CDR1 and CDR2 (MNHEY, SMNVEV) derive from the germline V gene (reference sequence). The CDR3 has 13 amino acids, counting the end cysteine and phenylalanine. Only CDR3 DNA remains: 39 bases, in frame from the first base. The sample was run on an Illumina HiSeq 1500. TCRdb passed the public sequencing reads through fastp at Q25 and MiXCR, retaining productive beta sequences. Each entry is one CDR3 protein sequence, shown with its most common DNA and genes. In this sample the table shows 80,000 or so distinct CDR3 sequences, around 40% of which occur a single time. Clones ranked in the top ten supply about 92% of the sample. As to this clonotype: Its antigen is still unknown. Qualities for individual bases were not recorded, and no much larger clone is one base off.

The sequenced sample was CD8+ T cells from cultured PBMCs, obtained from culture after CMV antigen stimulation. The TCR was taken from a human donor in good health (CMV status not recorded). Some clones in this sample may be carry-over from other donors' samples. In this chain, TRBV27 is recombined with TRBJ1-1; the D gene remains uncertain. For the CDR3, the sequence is CASSLILRTEAFF. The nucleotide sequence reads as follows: TGTGCCAGCAGTTTGATTCTGCGCACTGAAGCTTTCTTT.